This T cell receptor (beta chain) was obtained from a study of T cells expressing NK-cell markers. In germline, CDR1 is DFQATT, CDR2 SNEGSKA (reference sequence). CDR3 size: 11 residues. Reprocessing the 5' RACE reads, TCRdb reports a single entry for every CDR3 protein and omits DNA. The record lists around 260,000 distinct CDR3 sequences, of which the ten most abundant hold roughly 4.2%. The sequenced material came from blood T cells: a sorted CD56 or NKG2C T cell subset, CD4+ or CD8+ T cells, or bulk PBMC T cells (not recorded which). The J gene is TRBJ2-5, the V gene TRBV20-1. This clonotype originated in a woman aged 18 to 75 in good health. This chain's CDR3 is CSARAEETQYF.